These 20 T cell receptor beta chains were sequenced from one sample in a study of cytomegalovirus exposure and HLA in healthy donors. Both 60 Vbeta primers and 13 Jbeta primers went into the PCR. Produced via immunoSEQ multiplex PCR; TCRdb's table is partial and in-frame only. The table has roughly 100,000 clones, over 60% seen once. The sample comprised PBMCs. The source of these receptors is a male donor in good health and CMV-seropositive.

This rearrangement joins TRBV4-3 to TRBJ2-4; possibly TRBD2 for D (5 bases). The V and J ends lost 0 bases and 8 bases respectively, with 14 bases between them. The CDR3 is made up of 15 amino acids. Looked up from germline, CDR1 is LGHNA and CDR2 is YSLEER. The CDR3 nucleotides read TGCGCCAGCAGCCAAGAAGATGGGAGTAACGACATTCAGTACTTC. Protein: CASSQEDGSNDIQYF.

The chain joins TRBV5-1 to TRBJ2-5, with 8 positions matching TRBD2. Germline CDR1 and CDR2: SGHRS and YFSETQ. The V segment lost 0 bases and the J segment 5 bases; nucleotides outside the gene matches: 9. This CDR3 comprises 16 residues. The CDR3 loop is CASSLAPAGGFETQYF. Written as DNA, the CDR3 is TGCGCCAGCAGCTTGGCCCCGGCGGGAGGTTTTGAGACCCAGTACTTC.

This clone was observed a few times. This chain uses TRBV28 with TRBJ2-2; D not resolved. Germline loops: CDR1 MDHEN, CDR2 SYDVKM. The germline V and J ends were trimmed by 2 bases and 8 bases, with 12 bases remaining between them. The CDR3 sequence is 14 residues long. CDR3 coding DNA: TGTGCCAGCAGTTTAGTTGTGGGCCGGGGGGAGCTGTTTTTT. Amino acid sequence: CASSLVVGRGELFF. The variable domain in full, with the rest retrieved from reference TRBV28 and TRBJ2-2, is DVKVTQSSRYLVKRTGEKVFLECVQDMDHENMFWYRQDPGLGLRLIYFSYDVKMKEKGDIPEGYSVSREKKERFSLILESASTNQTSMYLCASSLVVGRGELFFGEGSRLTVL.

This clone occurred once. This rearrangement joins TRBV25-1 to TRBJ1-2, with 12 nucleotides matching TRBD1. Per the germline V gene, CDR1 is MGHDK and CDR2 is SYGVNS. Losses at the gene ends were 4 bases for V and 8 bases for J; bases not matched to a gene: 8. The CDR3 extends over 15 amino acids. The CDR3 region is CASSVGQGARGGYTF. CDR3 in DNA: TGTGCCAGCAGTGTGGGACAGGGGGCACGCGGCGGCTACACCTTC.

The chain has TRBV6-6 and TRBJ1-1, with 7 bases lining up with TRBD1. Looked up from germline, CDR1 is MNHNY and CDR2 is SVGAGI (reference sequence). The trim removed 4 bases at V and 3 bases at J, leaving 8 bases unmatched. There are 15 residues in the CDR3. The CDR3, as DNA: TGTGCCAGCAGTTCCTGGACAGGAGGGGACACTGAAGCTTTCTTT. Translating gives CASSSWTGGDTEAFF.

The chain joins TRBV7-9 to TRBJ2-6, with D possibly matching TRBD2 (6 bases). This CDR3 comprises 15 residues. In germline, CDR1 is SEHNR, CDR2 FQNEAQ (reference sequence). Trimming cost V 3 bases and J 0 bases, with 6 bases left between them. The CDR3 loop is CASSLGGSGANVLTF. The CDR3 nucleotides are TGTGCCAGCAGCTTGGGGGGCTCTGGGGCCAACGTCCTGACTTTC.

This clone was found a few times. The rearrangement links TRBV19 to TRBJ2-1, with 11 positions matching TRBD2. J lost 1 base, V lost 3 bases, and 5 bases had no gene match. This CDR3 has 17 amino acids. Germline V gene lookup returns CDR1 LNHDA and CDR2 SQIVND (reference sequence). The chain's CDR3 is CASSIPPSGRSYNEQFF. The CDR3 bases are TGTGCCAGTAGTATCCCTCCTAGCGGGAGGTCCTACAATGAGCAGTTCTTC.

This clone has a single count. The chain combines TRBV4-3 with TRBJ2-7; D remains unclear. CDR1 and CDR2 (germline): LGHNA, YSLEER. This CDR3 spans 14 amino acids. Trimming stripped 0 bases from V and 1 base from J, with 7 bases between. The CDR3 loop is CASSQERSSYEQYF. DNA for the CDR3: TGCGCCAGCAGCCAAGAGCGTTCTTCCTACGAGCAGTACTTC.

This clone was found a few times. The chain couples TRBV4-2 to TRBJ2-1, with 7 bases lining up with TRBD1. The length of the CDR3 is 17 residues. Germline V gene lookup returns CDR1 LGHNA and CDR2 YNFKEQ. After removal of 1 base from V and 4 bases from J, the junction contained 10 bases not matched to a gene. CDR3 coding DNA: TGTGCCAGCAGCCAAGCCGAACGACAGGGCCTTTACAATGAGCAGTTCTTC. This translates into CASSQAERQGLYNEQFF.

This chain links TRBV4-3 with TRBJ2-7, with a possible D match to TRBD2 (6 bases). This CDR3 has 15 residues. Germline V gene sequence: CDR1 LGHNA, CDR2 YSLEER. Deletions cut 1 base from V and 4 bases from J, with 14 bases between. CDR3 loop: CASSQGSGRMYEQYF. The CDR3 nucleotides read TGCGCCAGCAGCCAAGGGTCAGGGAGGATGTACGAGCAGTACTTC.

This chain links TRBV7-9 with TRBJ2-2; D unresolved. V dropped 5 bases and J dropped 6 bases, with 7 bases sitting between them. The germline CDR1 and CDR2 sequences are SEHNR and FQNEAQ (reference sequence). This CDR3 comprises 12 residues. The CDR3 bases are TGTGCCAGCAGCCTTGCGGCCGGGGAGCTGTTTTTT. It is translated as CASSLAAGELFF. Full variable domain (missing parts from reference TRBV7-9 and TRBJ2-2): DTGVSQNPRHKITKRGQNVTFRCDPISEHNRLYWYRQTLGQGPEFLTYFQNEAQLEKSRLLSDRFSAERPKGSFSTLEIQRTEQGDSAMYLCASSLAAGELFFGEGSRLTVL.

The table lists this clone with a few counts. J is TRBJ1-6 and V is TRBV9; the D gene is possibly TRBD1 (6 bases). V lost 3 bases and J 0 bases, leaving 16 bases between the germline ends. Germline V gene data show CDR1 as SGDLS and CDR2 as YYNGEE. CDR3 length: 18 residues. CDR3 protein: CASSAFGGTSSYNSPLHF. The CDR3 nucleotides read TGTGCCAGCAGCGCTTTTGGGGGCACCAGCTCCTATAATTCACCCCTCCACTTT.

The chain employs TRBV9 and TRBJ2-7; TRBD2 agrees at 9 bases. The V gene's germline CDR1 is SGDLS and CDR2 YYNGEE. The V and J ends lost 0 bases and 5 bases, in that order; junction bases with no gene match: 12. The length of the CDR3 is 17 residues. Here the CDR3 reads CASSVGGSGRLQDEQYF. DNA of the CDR3: TGTGCCAGCAGCGTAGGAGGTAGCGGGAGATTGCAAGACGAGCAGTACTTC.

The chain employs TRBV18 and TRBJ2-3; TRBD2 matches 13 bases. The trim removed 5 bases at V and 1 base at J, leaving 3 bases unmatched. Germline assignment: CDR1 KGHSH and CDR2 LQKENI. The CDR3 runs to 16 residues. In DNA, the CDR3 is TGTGCCAGCTCAGGAGGGACTAGCGGGGGCACAGATACGCAGTATTTT. Translated, it gives CASSGGTSGGTDTQYF.

The table lists this clone with a few counts. V gene TRBV27 combines with J gene TRBJ2-5; 14 bases are shared with TRBD2. The germline V gene has CDR1 MNHEY and CDR2 SMNVEV (reference sequence). V shed 8 bases and J 3 bases; nucleotides not matched to a gene: 8. The CDR3 has 16 residues. CDR3 sequence reads: CASHGTSGRGKETQYF. The CDR3 nucleotides are TGTGCCAGCCACGGGACTAGCGGGAGAGGGAAAGAGACCCAGTACTTC.

This clone showed up just a few times. The CDR3, as DNA: TGTGCCAGCGTCGGCGGGGTGAACACCGGGGAGCTGTTTTTT. Its translation is CASVGGVNTGELFF. The V gene is TRBV7-2, the J gene TRBJ2-2, with D possibly TRBD2 on 6 matching bases. Germline CDR1 and CDR2: SGHTA and FQGNSA. This CDR3 comprises 14 residues. The germline V and J ends were trimmed by 8 bases and 1 base, with 11 bases remaining between them. Combining the CDR3 with reference TRBV7-2 and TRBJ2-2 gives the whole variable domain GAGVSQSPSNKVTEKGKDVELRCDPISGHTALYWYRQSLGQGLEFLIYFQGNSAPDKSGLPSDRFSAERTGGSVSTLTIQRTQQEDSAVYLCASVGGVNTGELFFGEGSRLTVL.

J is TRBJ2-7 and V is TRBV28, with a possible D match to TRBD2 (5 bases). Looked up from germline, CDR1 is MDHEN and CDR2 is SYDVKM. V was shortened by 2 bases and J by 3 bases, with 11 bases between the two germline ends. This CDR3 has 14 residues. The CDR3 bases are TGTGCCAGCAGTTTAAGAGGTGGGAGCTACGAGCAGTACTTC. Amino acids: CASSLRGGSYEQYF.

This clone was recorded once. V usage is TRBV29-1 and J usage is TRBJ1-1; 9 bases map to TRBD1. This CDR3 has 14 amino acids. The V segment lost 4 bases and the J segment 1 base; nucleotides outside the gene matches: 4. In germline, CDR1 is SQVTM, CDR2 ANQGSEA. The CDR3 region is CSVALDRGNTEAFF. Written as DNA, the CDR3 is TGCAGCGTTGCATTGGACAGGGGGAACACTGAAGCTTTCTTT.

This rearrangement joins TRBV6-5 to TRBJ1-5; 8 nucleotides match TRBD1. With 10 bases clipped from V and 5 bases from J, the junction kept 7 bases outside the gene matches. Germline CDR1 reads MNHEY; CDR2 reads SVGAGI. The CDR3 sequence is 13 residues long. The CDR3 loop reads CATQMTGDQPQHF. As DNA, the CDR3 is TGTGCCACACAGATGACAGGGGATCAGCCCCAGCATTTT.

V usage is TRBV5-1 and J usage is TRBJ2-1, with 9 bases fitting TRBD2. The CDR3 sequence is 16 residues long. Germline V gene lookup returns CDR1 SGHRS and CDR2 YFSETQ. J lost 5 bases, V lost 4 bases, and 10 bases had no gene match. CDR3 region: CASSPDGGRANNEQFF. Here the CDR3 DNA reads TGCGCCAGCAGCCCGGACGGCGGGAGGGCCAACAATGAGCAGTTCTTC.